Listed below are T cell receptor beta chains from one sample, sequenced in a study of cytomegalovirus exposure and HLA in healthy donors. Clones were read by immunoSEQ multiplex PCR, and TCRdb kept only the in-frame ones, dropping some. The data hold under 140,000 clones, with over 60% observed a single time. What was sequenced was PBMCs. The receptors shown here come from a woman aged 25 to 39 in good health and CMV-seronegative. Both conserved end residues are trimmed from each CDR3.

J gene,CDR3 length,V gene,CDR3 protein
TRBJ2-5,14,TRBV7-9,ASSQAGGGVRETQY
TRBJ2-6,13,TRBV4-3,ASSQASAGANVLT
TRBJ2-1,15,TRBV4-1,ASSQEGSGSSYNEQF
TRBJ1-5,13,TRBV28,ASSLATGGNQPQH
TRBJ1-6,12,TRBV5-4,ASRTGTANSPLH
TRBJ1-1,9,TRBV20-1,SAGTGREAF
TRBJ1-4,14,TRBV7-8,ASSLKGGLSGEKLF
TRBJ1-6,13,TRBV28,ASSETGTDNSPLH
TRBJ2-1,14,TRBV30,AWSVRSGLVVPEQF
TRBJ2-1,13,TRBV6-4,ASSLKASGSFEQF
TRBJ2-7,13,TRBV25-1,ASSAGDRLAYEQY
TRBJ2-2,13,TRBV7-6,ASSLGQGNTGELF
TRBJ2-7,11,TRBV5-6,ASSRTVSYEQY
TRBJ2-7,12,TRBV27,ASSLTVVSYEQY
TRBJ2-1,13,TRBV7-9,ATTSVAGAANEQF
TRBJ2-3,12,TRBV19,ASSPGIGTDTQY
TRBJ1-2,13,TRBV9,ASSAGGTGPYGYT
TRBJ1-5,13,TRBV11-2,ASSFGGLVNQPQH
TRBJ2-7,10,TRBV5-6,ASSVLTYEQY
TRBJ2-7,12,TRBV18,ASSPGTGNYEQY
TRBJ2-5,10,TRBV29-1,SVDRAQETQY
TRBJ1-2,12,TRBV28,ASSTTGVSYGYT
TRBJ1-2,13,TRBV4-3,ASSLQGAPGYGYT
TRBJ1-5,17,TRBV19,ASSTPRNRGRNSNQPQH
TRBJ2-3,12,TRBV2,ASASGEGPDTQY
TRBJ2-2,13,TRBV7-9,ASSLGGSSTGELF
TRBJ2-6,16,TRBV4-1,ASSQVGLAGAGANVLT
TRBJ2-7,11,TRBV10-3,AISGQGSYEQY
TRBJ1-1,9,TRBV5-1,ASSAGTEAF
TRBJ2-7,14,TRBV6-5,ASSYLNHKQASTQY
TRBJ1-2,11,TRBV30,AWSVRVFGGYT
-,11,TRBV29-1,SVEDRVTYEQY
TRBJ2-2,14,TRBV25-1,ASSYSGGDTTGELF
TRBJ1-6,13,TRBV2,ASKGGRQPNSPLH
TRBJ2-5,14,TRBV9,ASSVGGLRGEETQY
TRBJ2-3,13,TRBV30,AWSGRAGFRDTQY
TRBJ1-6,11,TRBV27,ASSFTGTSPLH
TRBJ2-7,12,TRBV6-1,ASSEYGRPYEQY
TRBJ2-5,14,TRBV7-2,ASSLGTGQTQETQY
TRBJ2-7,12,TRBV6-5,ASSYLARSYEQY
TRBJ1-1,14,TRBV5-6,ASSLLFREGNTEAF
TRBJ1-4,13,TRBV6-5,ASRPRGSTNEKLF
TRBJ1-1,13,TRBV30,AWSVWGGGGTEAF
TRBJ2-1,12,TRBV7-8,ASSLVPPGNEQF
TRBJ1-1,11,TRBV6-5,ASQAYLNTEAF